One sample yielded the 12 T cell receptor beta chains listed below, sequenced in a study of blood T cell repertoires in COVID-19. TCRdb keeps only in-frame clones here, not all; method: immunoSEQ multiplex PCR. The sample lists 330,000 or so clones; 87% were seen once. Material for sequencing was peripheral blood. Receptors originate from a man aged 25 to 45 with COVID-19, enrolled during active disease.

The chain couples TRBV7-2 to TRBJ1-3, with unresolved D. Germline V gives CDR1 SGHTA, CDR2 FQGNSA. The CDR3 runs 14 residues. The V and J ends lost 5 bases and 2 bases respectively, with 10 bases between them. The CDR3 bases are TGTGCCAGCAGCCCGACATGGGCTGGAAACACCATATATTTT. Translated: CASSPTWAGNTIYF. The complete variable domain, with remaining parts taken from reference TRBV7-2 and TRBJ1-3, reads GAGVSQSPSNKVTEKGKDVELRCDPISGHTALYWYRQSLGQGLEFLIYFQGNSAPDKSGLPSDRFSAERTGGSVSTLTIQRTQQEDSAVYLCASSPTWAGNTIYFGEGSWLTVV.

The V call is TRBV4-2, the J call TRBJ2-3, with 15 bases identical to TRBD2. With 4 bases clipped from V and 0 bases from J, the junction kept 8 bases outside the gene matches. The CDR3 is 19 residues long. Per germline, CDR1 LGHNA and CDR2 YNFKEQ. The CDR3 DNA sequence: TGTGCCAGCAGCCGGACTAGCGGGGGGGTGATTCCTAGCACAGATACGCAGTATTTT. Residues: CASSRTSGGVIPSTDTQYF.

J is TRBJ1-2 and V is TRBV4-1, with D possibly TRBD1 on 5 matching bases. The ends were cut back, 4 bases at V and 7 bases at J, with 16 bases in the middle. Germline V CDR1 and CDR2: MGHRA, YSYEKL. The CDR3 loop spans 14 amino acids. CDR3 sequence reads: CASSPTTSGGGYTF. In DNA form, the CDR3 reads TGCGCCAGCAGCCCAACCACTTCGGGGGGTGGCTACACCTTC.

This clone was observed many times. The J gene is TRBJ1-6, the V gene TRBV19, with 9 bases aligning to TRBD1. The CDR3 sequence is 15 residues long. Germline CDR1 is LNHDA and CDR2 is SQIVND (reference sequence). The ends lost 5 bases at V and 7 bases at J; junction bases unmatched: 6. CDR3 sequence (DNA): TGTGCCAGTAGTCCGGACAGGGGCGGCAATTCACCCCTCCACTTT. The encoded protein is CASSPDRGGNSPLHF.

V gene TRBV24-1 combines with J gene TRBJ2-7; 9 bases fit TRBD1. CDR3 length equals 13 residues. V lost 9 bases, J lost 2 bases, and 4 bases stayed unmatched. Germline V gene data show CDR1 as KGHDR and CDR2 as SFDVKD. In DNA form, the CDR3 reads TGTGCCACCCTGGGACAGGGACCCTACGAGCAGTACTTC. This translates into CATLGQGPYEQYF.

V gene TRBV12-3 or TRBV12-4 combines with J gene TRBJ1-5; 11 bases align to TRBD1. V shed 6 bases and J 5 bases; nucleotides not matched to a gene: 0. The CDR3 spans 13 residues. CDR3 nucleotide sequence: TGTGCCAGCAGGGGACAGGGGGATCAGCCCCAGCATTTT. Translation: CASRGQGDQPQHF.

The genes are TRBV7-9 and TRBJ1-4; TRBD1 agrees at 9 bases. CDR1 SEHNR and CDR2 FQNEAQ come from the germline V gene (reference sequence). The CDR3 runs 18 residues. The V segment lost 4 bases and the J segment 3 bases; nucleotides outside the gene matches: 12. CDR3 DNA sequence: TGTGCCAGCAGCTCTGACCGGGACAGGGTATGGGCTAATGAAAAACTGTTTTTT. Protein sequence: CASSSDRDRVWANEKLFF.

The V call is TRBV13, the J call TRBJ2-7, with D possibly matching TRBD1 (6 bases). The CDR3 has 13 residues. V was cut by 5 bases and J by 4 bases, with 12 bases left in between. Germline CDR1 and CDR2: PRHDT and FYEKMQ (reference sequence). The CDR3 sequence: CASSPGTKYEQYF. The DNA of the CDR3 is TGTGCCAGCAGCCCCGGGACAAAGTACGAGCAGTACTTC.

V usage is TRBV7-9 and J usage is TRBJ2-3; 9 bases are a match to TRBD2. The CDR3 has 16 residues. Germline V CDR1 and CDR2: SEHNR, FQNEAQ (reference sequence). V shed 2 bases and J 6 bases; nucleotides not matched to a gene: 9. The CDR3 bases are TGTGCCAGCAGCTTAACGGCGGGAGGGCCGAAGGATACGCAGTATTTT. Protein product: CASSLTAGGPKDTQYF.

This clone was counted once. The chain has TRBV15 and TRBJ2-7; D is perhaps TRBD1 (5 bases). V lost 1 base, J lost 2 bases, and 12 bases lay in between. The CDR3 sequence is 15 residues long. CDR1 and CDR2 (germline): LNHNV, YYDKDF (reference sequence). In nucleotides, the CDR3 is TGTGCCACCAGCAGAGCTGGATCCAGGGCCTACGAGCAGTACTTC. It specifies CATSRAGSRAYEQYF.

V gene TRBV7-2 combines with J gene TRBJ2-7, with 7 bases identical to TRBD1. CDR1 SGHTA and CDR2 FQGNSA come from the germline V gene. CDR3 size: 15 residues. J lost 3 bases, V lost 1 base, and 6 bases had no gene match. In nucleotides, the CDR3 is TGTGCCAGCAGCTTAGGGACAGGCCTCCTCTACGAGCAGTACTTC. This encodes CASSLGTGLLYEQYF.

The chain uses TRBV21-1 and TRBJ1-2; the table's D gene call, TRBD1, was not cross checked with the DNA. TRBV21-1 is recorded as a pseudogene. The CDR3 covers 16 residues. CDR3 amino acids: CASSKGTGEGRYGYTF. The CDR3 DNA reads TGTGCCAGCAGCAAGGGGACAGGGGAGGGTAGGTATGGCTACACCTTC.